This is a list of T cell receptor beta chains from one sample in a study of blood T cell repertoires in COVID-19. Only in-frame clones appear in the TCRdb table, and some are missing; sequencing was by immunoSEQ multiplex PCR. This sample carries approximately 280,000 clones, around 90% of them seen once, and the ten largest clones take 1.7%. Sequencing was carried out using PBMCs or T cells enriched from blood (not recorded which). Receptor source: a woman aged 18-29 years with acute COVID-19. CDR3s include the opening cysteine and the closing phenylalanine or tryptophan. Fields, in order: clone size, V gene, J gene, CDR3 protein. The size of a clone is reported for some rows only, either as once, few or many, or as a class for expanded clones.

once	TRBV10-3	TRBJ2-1	CAISGTSGSLSNEQFF
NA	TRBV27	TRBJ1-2	CASSPLDRAYGYTF
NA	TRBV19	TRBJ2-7	CASRVDGSGSYEQYF
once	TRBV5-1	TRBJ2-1	CASSFLATGVGNEQFF
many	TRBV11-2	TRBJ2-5	CASRDSQETQYF
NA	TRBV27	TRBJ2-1	CASSKADLYNEQFF
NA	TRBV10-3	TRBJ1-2	CAISESMEDGYTF
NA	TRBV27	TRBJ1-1	CASSLFGGTGEKPEAFF
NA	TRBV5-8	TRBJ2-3	CASSLGGVDTQYF
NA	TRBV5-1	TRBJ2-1	CASSSVGTEQFF
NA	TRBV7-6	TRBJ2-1	CASSSVLTTGTNYNEQFF
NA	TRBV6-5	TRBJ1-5	CARIQVISNQPQHF
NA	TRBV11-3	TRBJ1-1	CASSSDRNTEAFF
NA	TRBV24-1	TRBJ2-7	CATSDTTGANEQYF
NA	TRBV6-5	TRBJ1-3	CASSRDRDRNTIYF
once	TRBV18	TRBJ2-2	CASSPPRRESPGELFF
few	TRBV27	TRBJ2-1	CASSPNGQGSPNEQFF
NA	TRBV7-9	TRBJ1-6	CASSLTQNSPLHF
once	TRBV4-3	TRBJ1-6	CASSQLTGADSPLHF
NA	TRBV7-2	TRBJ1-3	CASSTGQSRGGNTIYF
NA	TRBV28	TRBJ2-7	CASSNRGPYEQYF
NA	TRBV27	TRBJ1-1	CASSLYMNTEAFF
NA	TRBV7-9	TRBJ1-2	CASSLAVGTARCTF
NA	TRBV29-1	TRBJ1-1	CSVEGVGGAGATEAFF
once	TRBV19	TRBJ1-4	CASSISQPGREKLFF
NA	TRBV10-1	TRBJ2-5	CASSGGLAEETQYF
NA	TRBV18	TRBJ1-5	CASSPEGNQPQHF
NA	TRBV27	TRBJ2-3	CASSTGTADTDTQYF
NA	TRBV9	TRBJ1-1	CASSIQGNTEAFF
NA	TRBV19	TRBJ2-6	CASTRSTSGANVLTF
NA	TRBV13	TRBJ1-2	CASSSTGGSYGYTF
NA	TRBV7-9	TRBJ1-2	CASSLDTGNGYTF
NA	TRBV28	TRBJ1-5	CASSYGQGPSRPPQHF
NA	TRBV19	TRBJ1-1	CAKTVWEGEGTEAFF
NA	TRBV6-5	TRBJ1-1	CASSLSSGMNTEAFF
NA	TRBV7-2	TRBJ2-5	CASSRFAGVGETQYF
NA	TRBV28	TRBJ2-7	CASSLRQAFYEQYF
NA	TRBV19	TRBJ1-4	CASRPGTNEKLFF
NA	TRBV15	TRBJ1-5	CATSPNPTGGEQPQHF
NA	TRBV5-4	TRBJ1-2	CASSLRLGGAYGYTF
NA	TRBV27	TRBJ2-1	CASSLQGGEDEQFF
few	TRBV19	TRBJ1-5	CASSMLRTVLSNQPQHF
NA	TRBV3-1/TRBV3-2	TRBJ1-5	CASSRGTNQPQHF
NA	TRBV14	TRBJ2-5	CASSHGMAGRGETQYF
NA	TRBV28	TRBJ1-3	CASSAPNSGNTIYF
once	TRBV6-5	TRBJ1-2	CASSLDTYYGYTF
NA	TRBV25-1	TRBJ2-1	CASSETLTSGNEQFF
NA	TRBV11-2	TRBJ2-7	CASSLTGEQYF